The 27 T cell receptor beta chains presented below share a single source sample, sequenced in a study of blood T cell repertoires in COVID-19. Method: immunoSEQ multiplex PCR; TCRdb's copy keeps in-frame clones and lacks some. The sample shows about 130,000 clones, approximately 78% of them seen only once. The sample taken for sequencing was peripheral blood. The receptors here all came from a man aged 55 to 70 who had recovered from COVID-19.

DNA of the CDR3: TGTGCCAGCAGACCTCTAGCGGGGCTCTACAATGAGCAGTTCTTC. Translating it yields CASRPLAGLYNEQFF. The gene calls are TRBV7-8 and TRBJ2-1; 9 bases align to TRBD2. This CDR3 has 15 residues. V lost 6 bases and J lost 3; bases outside the gene matches: 6. The germline CDR1 and CDR2 sequences are SGHVS and FQNEAQ.

The DNA for the CDR3 is TGTGCCAGCAGCGCCCCGACAGCCTATTCACCCCTCCACTTT. It is translated as CASSAPTAYSPLHF. This chain connects TRBV7-9 to TRBJ1-6; D possibly corresponds to TRBD1 (5 bases). The germline CDR1 and CDR2 sequences are SEHNR and FQNEAQ (reference sequence). V was pared by 5 bases and J by 8 bases, with 13 bases between. The CDR3 is made up of 14 amino acids. Supplemented by reference TRBV7-9 and TRBJ1-6, the full variable domain reads DTGVSQNPRHKITKRGQNVTFRCDPISEHNRLYWYRQTLGQGPEFLTYFQNEAQLEKSRLLSDRFSAERPKGSFSTLEIQRTEQGDSAMYLCASSAPTAYSPLHFGNGTRLTVT.

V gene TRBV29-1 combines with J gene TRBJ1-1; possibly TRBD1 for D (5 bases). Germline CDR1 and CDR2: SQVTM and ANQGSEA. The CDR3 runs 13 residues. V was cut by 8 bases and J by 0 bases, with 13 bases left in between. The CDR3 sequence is CSCMGGLNTEAFF. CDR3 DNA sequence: TGCAGCTGTATGGGGGGTTTGAACACTGAAGCTTTCTTT.

CDR3 sequence reads: CASSPPDRRSYEQYF. CDR3 coding DNA: TGTGCCAGCAGTCCGCCCGACAGACGCTCCTACGAGCAGTACTTC. The V call is TRBV6-5, the J call TRBJ2-7, with a possible D match to TRBD1 (5 bases). The CDR3 is 15 amino acids. V lost 5 bases and J lost 0, with 14 bases in between. In germline, CDR1 is MNHEY, CDR2 SVGAGI.

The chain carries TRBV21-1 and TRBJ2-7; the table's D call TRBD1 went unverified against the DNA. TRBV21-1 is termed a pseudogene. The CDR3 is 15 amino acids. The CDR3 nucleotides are TGTGCCAGCAGAGCCGGGACAGGGGGCACCTACGAGCAGTACTTC. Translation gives CASRAGTGGTYEQYF.

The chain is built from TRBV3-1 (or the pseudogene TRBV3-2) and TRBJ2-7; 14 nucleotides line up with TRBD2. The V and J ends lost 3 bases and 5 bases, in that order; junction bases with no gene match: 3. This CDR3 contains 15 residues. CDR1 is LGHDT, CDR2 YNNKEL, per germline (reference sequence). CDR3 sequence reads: CASSQTSGGADEQYF. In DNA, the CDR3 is TGTGCCAGCAGCCAGACTAGCGGGGGGGCCGACGAGCAGTACTTC.

As DNA, the CDR3 is TGTGCCAGCAGCTCCGCCGTCCTGAGGGAGACCCAGTACTTC. This translates into CASSSAVLRETQYF. This chain uses TRBV7-2 with TRBJ2-5; D unclear. V was clipped by 4 bases and J by 5 bases, with 14 bases between them. From germline, CDR1 is SGHTA and CDR2 FQGNSA. The CDR3 covers 14 residues.

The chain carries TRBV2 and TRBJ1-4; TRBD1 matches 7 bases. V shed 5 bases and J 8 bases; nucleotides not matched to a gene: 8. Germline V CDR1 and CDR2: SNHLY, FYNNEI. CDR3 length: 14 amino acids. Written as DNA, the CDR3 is TGTGCCAGCAGTTTGACAGGGTTCATGGAAAAACTGTTTTTT. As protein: CASSLTGFMEKLFF.

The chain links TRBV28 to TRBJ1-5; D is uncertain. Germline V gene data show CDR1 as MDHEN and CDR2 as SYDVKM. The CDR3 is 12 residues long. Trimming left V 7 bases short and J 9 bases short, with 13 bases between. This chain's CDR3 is CASTTTNRPQHF. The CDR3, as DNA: TGTGCCAGCACTACCACGAACCGGCCCCAGCATTTT. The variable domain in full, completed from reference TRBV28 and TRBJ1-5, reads DVKVTQSSRYLVKRTGEKVFLECVQDMDHENMFWYRQDPGLGLRLIYFSYDVKMKEKGDIPEGYSVSREKKERFSLILESASTNQTSMYLCASTTTNRPQHFGDGTRLSIL.

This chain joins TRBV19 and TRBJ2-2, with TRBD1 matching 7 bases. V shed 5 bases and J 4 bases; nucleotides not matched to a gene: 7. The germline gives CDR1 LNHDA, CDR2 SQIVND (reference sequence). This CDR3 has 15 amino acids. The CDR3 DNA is TGTGCCAGTAGTCCTTCACAGGGGTCCACCGGGGAGCTGTTTTTT. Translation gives CASSPSQGSTGELFF.

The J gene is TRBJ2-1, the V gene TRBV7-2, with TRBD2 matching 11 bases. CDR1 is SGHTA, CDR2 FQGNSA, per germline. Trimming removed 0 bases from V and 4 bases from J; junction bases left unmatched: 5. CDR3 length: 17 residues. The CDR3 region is CASSLAHTSGSYNEQFF. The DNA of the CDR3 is TGTGCCAGCAGCTTAGCGCATACTAGCGGGAGTTACAATGAGCAGTTCTTC.

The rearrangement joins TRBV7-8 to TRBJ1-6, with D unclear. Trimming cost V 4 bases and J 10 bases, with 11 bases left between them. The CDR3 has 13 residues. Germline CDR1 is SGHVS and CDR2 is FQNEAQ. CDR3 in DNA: TGTGCCAGCAGCTCCGGACTGGGCTCACCCCTCCACTTT. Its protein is CASSSGLGSPLHF. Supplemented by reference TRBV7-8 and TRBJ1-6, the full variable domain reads GAGVSQSPRYKVAKRGQDVALRCDPISGHVSLFWYQQALGQGPEFLTYFQNEAQLDKSGLPSDRFFAERPEGSVSTLKIQRTQQEDSAVYLCASSSGLGSPLHFGNGTRLTVT.

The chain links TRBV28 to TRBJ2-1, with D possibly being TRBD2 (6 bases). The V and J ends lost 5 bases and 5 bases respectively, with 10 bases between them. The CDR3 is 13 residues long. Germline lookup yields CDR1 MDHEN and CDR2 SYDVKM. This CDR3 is CASSTGLHNEQFF. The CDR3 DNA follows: TGTGCCAGCAGTACGGGACTCCACAATGAGCAGTTCTTC. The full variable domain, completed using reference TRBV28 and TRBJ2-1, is DVKVTQSSRYLVKRTGEKVFLECVQDMDHENMFWYRQDPGLGLRLIYFSYDVKMKEKGDIPEGYSVSREKKERFSLILESASTNQTSMYLCASSTGLHNEQFFGPGTRLTVL.

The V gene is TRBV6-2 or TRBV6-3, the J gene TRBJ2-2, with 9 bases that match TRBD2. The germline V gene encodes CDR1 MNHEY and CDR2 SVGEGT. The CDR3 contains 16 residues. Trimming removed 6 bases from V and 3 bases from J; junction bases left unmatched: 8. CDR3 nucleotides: TGTGCCAGCAGCACAACAGCGGGAGGATACACCGGGGAGCTGTTTTTT. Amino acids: CASSTTAGGYTGELFF.

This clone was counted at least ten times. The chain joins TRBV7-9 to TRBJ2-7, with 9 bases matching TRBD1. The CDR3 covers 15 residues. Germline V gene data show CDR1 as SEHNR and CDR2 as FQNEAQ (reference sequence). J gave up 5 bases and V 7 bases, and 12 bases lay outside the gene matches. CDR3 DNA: TGTGCCAGCAACCCCTTCCCGGGACAGGGTGACGAGCAGTACTTC. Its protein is CASNPFPGQGDEQYF.

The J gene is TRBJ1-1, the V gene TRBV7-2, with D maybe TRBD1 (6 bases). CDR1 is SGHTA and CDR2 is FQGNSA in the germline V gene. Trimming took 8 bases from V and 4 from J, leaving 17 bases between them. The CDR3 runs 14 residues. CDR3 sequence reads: CASGGVRVSTEAFF. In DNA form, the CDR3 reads TGTGCCAGCGGGGGCGTTCGGGTTAGCACTGAAGCTTTCTTT.

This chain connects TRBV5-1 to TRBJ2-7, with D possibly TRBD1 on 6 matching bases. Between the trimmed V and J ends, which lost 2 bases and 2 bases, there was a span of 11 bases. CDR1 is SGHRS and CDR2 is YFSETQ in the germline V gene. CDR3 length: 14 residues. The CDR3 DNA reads TGCGCCAGCAGCTTTGGACAGACGCCCTACGAGCAGTACTTC. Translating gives CASSFGQTPYEQYF.

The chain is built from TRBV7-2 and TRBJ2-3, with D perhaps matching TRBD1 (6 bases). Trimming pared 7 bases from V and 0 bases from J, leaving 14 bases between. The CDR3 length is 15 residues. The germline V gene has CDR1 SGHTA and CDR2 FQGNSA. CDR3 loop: CASTHERGSTDTQYF. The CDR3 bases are TGTGCCAGCACCCACGAGAGGGGGAGCACAGATACGCAGTATTTT. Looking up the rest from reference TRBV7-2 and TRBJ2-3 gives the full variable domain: GAGVSQSPSNKVTEKGKDVELRCDPISGHTALYWYRQSLGQGLEFLIYFQGNSAPDKSGLPSDRFSAERTGGSVSTLTIQRTQQEDSAVYLCASTHERGSTDTQYFGPGTRLTVL.

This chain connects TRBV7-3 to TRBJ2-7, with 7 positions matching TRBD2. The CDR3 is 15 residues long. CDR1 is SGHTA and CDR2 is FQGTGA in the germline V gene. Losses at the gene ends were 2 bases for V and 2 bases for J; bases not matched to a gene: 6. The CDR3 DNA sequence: TGTGCCAGCAGCTTAGCGGCGGGAGAGCCCTACGAGCAGTACTTC. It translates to CASSLAAGEPYEQYF.

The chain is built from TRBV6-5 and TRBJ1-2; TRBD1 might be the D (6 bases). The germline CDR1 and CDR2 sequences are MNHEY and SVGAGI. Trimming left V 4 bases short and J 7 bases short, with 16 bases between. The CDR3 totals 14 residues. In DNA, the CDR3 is TGTGCCAGCAGTTCCGCGGGGGGCGCAGGTGGCTACACCTTC. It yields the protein CASSSAGGAGGYTF.

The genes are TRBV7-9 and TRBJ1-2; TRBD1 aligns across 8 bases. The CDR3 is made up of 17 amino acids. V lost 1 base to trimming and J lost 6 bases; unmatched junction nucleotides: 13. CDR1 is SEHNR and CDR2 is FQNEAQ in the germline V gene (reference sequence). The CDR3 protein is CASSLGGVAGGKDGYTF. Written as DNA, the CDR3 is TGTGCCAGCAGCTTAGGTGGGGTCGCAGGGGGCAAAGATGGCTACACCTTC.

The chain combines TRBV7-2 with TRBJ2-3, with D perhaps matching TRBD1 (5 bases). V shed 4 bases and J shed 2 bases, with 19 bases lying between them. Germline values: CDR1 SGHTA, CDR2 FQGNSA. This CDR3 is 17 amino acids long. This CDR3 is CASSSRQGRGYTDTQYF. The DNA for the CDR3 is TGTGCCAGCAGCTCCCGACAAGGAAGGGGTTACACAGATACGCAGTATTTT. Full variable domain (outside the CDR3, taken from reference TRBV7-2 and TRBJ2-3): GAGVSQSPSNKVTEKGKDVELRCDPISGHTALYWYRQSLGQGLEFLIYFQGNSAPDKSGLPSDRFSAERTGGSVSTLTIQRTQQEDSAVYLCASSSRQGRGYTDTQYFGPGTRLTVL.

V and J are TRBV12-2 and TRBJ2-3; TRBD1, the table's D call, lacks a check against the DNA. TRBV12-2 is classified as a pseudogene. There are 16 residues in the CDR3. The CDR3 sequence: CASRRGQGSSTDTQYF. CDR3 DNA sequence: TGTGCAAGTCGCCGGGGACAGGGGTCTAGCACAGATACGCAGTATTTT.

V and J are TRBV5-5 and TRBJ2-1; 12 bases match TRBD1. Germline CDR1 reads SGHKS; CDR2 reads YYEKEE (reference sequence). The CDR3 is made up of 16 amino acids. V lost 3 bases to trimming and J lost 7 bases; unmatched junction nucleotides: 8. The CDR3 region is CASSSTGTGGKNEQFF. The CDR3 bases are TGTGCCAGCAGCTCCACCGGGACAGGGGGCAAGAATGAGCAGTTCTTC.

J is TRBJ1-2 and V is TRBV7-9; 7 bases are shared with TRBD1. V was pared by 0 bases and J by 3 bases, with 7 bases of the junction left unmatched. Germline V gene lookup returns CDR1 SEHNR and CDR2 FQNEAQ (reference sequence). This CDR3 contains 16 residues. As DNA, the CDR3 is TGTGCCAGCAGCTTAGCTGCAGGGGGTTCGGACTATGGCTACACCTTC. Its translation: CASSLAAGGSDYGYTF.

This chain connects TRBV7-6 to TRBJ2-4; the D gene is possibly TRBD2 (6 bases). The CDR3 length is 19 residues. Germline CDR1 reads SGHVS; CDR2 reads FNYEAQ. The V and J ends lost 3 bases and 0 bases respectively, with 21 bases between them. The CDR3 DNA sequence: TGTGCCAGCAGCTTGCGGGGCAGGGAAGGGACCCTAGCCAAAAACATTCAGTACTTC. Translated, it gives CASSLRGREGTLAKNIQYF.

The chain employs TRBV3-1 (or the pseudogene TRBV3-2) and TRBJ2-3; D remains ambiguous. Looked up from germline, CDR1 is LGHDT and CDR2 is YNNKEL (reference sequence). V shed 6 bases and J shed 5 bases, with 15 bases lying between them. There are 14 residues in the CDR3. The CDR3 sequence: CASRSRISGDTQYF. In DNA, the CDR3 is TGTGCCAGCAGATCAAGAATTTCGGGAGATACGCAGTATTTT.